The next 27 T cell receptor beta chains were all read from a single sample in a study of human T cells and chemical hapten exposure. Each CDR3 protein gets one entry after TCRdb re-called the 5' RACE reads with MiXCR. The table records over 70,000 distinct CDR3 sequences, around 15% of them present only once. Unfractionated whole blood yielded total RNA. The receptors were gathered from a female donor in good health.

The J gene is TRBJ1-1, the V gene TRBV20-1, with D perhaps TRBD1 (6 bases). Trimming pared 6 bases from V and 5 bases from J, leaving 16 bases between. From germline, CDR1 is DFQATT and CDR2 SNEGSKA (reference sequence). The CDR3 is made up of 13 amino acids. The CDR3 loop reads CSAEKDTGTEAFF. The CDR3 DNA sequence: TGCAGTGCCGAGAAGGACACAGGGACTGAAGCTTTCTTT.

V gene TRBV3-1 combines with J gene TRBJ1-2, with D uncertain. Trimming cost V 2 bases and J 10 bases, with 11 bases left between them. The CDR3 length is 12 residues. Germline V gene data show CDR1 as LGHDT and CDR2 as YNNKEL (reference sequence). In DNA form, the CDR3 reads TGTGCCAGCAGCCAATTTATGGGAGTCTACACCTTC. Translation: CASSQFMGVYTF.

This clonotype was seen many times. This sequence joins TRBV7-6 and TRBJ2-1, with a weak D call TRBD2 (6 bases). This CDR3 is 14 amino acids long. The germline gives CDR1 SGHVS, CDR2 FNYEAQ. The V end lost 3 bases, the J end lost 7 bases, and 13 bases lay between the germline ends. The CDR3 nucleotides are TGTGCCAGCAGCTTGGCGGGGCCGGGGAATGAGCAGTTCTTC. Translating it yields CASSLAGPGNEQFF.

This chain uses TRBV7-2 with TRBJ1-4; D gene ambiguous. The CDR3 consists of 13 residues. The V and J ends lost 5 bases and 0 bases respectively, with 4 bases between them. Per the germline V gene, CDR1 is SGHTA and CDR2 is FQGNSA. The CDR3 DNA sequence: TGTGCCAGCAGCCCATCAACTAATGAAAAACTGTTTTTT. This gives the protein CASSPSTNEKLFF.

The V and J genes are TRBV6-5 and TRBJ2-7, with TRBD1 matching 7 bases. V gave up 0 bases and J gave up 2 bases; unmatched junction bases: 4. From germline, CDR1 is MNHEY and CDR2 SVGAGI. The length of the CDR3 is 15 residues. The CDR3 nucleotides read TGTGCCAGCAGTTACTCGACAGGGTCGCCCTACGAGCAGTACTTC. It is translated as CASSYSTGSPYEQYF.

On this clonotype itself: One junction end does not reproduce the germline sequence, and a read error may be involved. This CDR3 is CAGSKQIGAWEQYF. CDR3 nucleotides: TGTGCCGGCAGCAAACAGATAGGGGCCTGGGAGCAGTACTTC. The chain uses TRBV12-3 or TRBV12-4 and TRBJ2-7, with D perhaps matching TRBD1 (5 bases). This CDR3 comprises 14 residues.

This clonotype has just a few counts. The chain couples TRBV5-1 to TRBJ2-1; 7 bases map to TRBD2. V dropped 5 bases and J dropped 0; count of bases not matched to a gene: 5. The CDR3 has 15 amino acids. Germline CDR1 and CDR2: SGHRS and YFSETQ. CDR3 amino acids: CASRWSGVSYNEQFF. CDR3 in DNA: TGCGCCAGCAGATGGAGCGGGGTCTCCTACAATGAGCAGTTCTTC. The variable domain in full, with the rest retrieved from reference TRBV5-1 and TRBJ2-1, is KAGVTQTPRYLIKTRGQQVTLSCSPISGHRSVSWYQQTPGQGLQFLFEYFSETQRNKGNFPGRFSGRQFSNSRSEMNVSTLELGDSALYLCASRWSGVSYNEQFFGPGTRLTVL.

This clonotype was detected a few times. The chain employs TRBV10-3 and TRBJ1-1, with TRBD1 identical over 7 bases. Germline CDR1 ENHRY, CDR2 SYGVKD. V shed 2 bases and J 5 bases; nucleotides not matched to a gene: 2. The CDR3 has 13 amino acids. The CDR3 DNA is TGTGCCATCAGTGAGGACAGGGATACTGAAGCTTTCTTT. This sequence encodes CAISEDRDTEAFF.

On this clonotype: A much larger clone lies one base from this, so it may be a read error. The chain combines TRBV20-1 with TRBJ1-2; the D is unclear. Trimming shortened V by 5 bases and J by 2 bases, and 9 bases separated the two germline ends. Germline CDR1 and CDR2: DFQATT and SNEGSKA (reference sequence). The CDR3 totals 12 residues. CDR3 in amino acids: CSARSQNYGYTF. CDR3 bases: TGCAGTGCTCGGAGCCAAAACTATGGCTACACCTTC.

This chain uses TRBV10-3 with TRBJ1-1, with TRBD1 matching 8 bases. J was trimmed by 5 bases and V by 6 bases; bases with no gene match: 11. From germline, CDR1 is ENHRY and CDR2 SYGVKD. The CDR3 consists of 15 residues. The CDR3 here is CAISAGGALGTEAFF. The CDR3 bases are TGTGCCATCAGCGCAGGGGGCGCGTTGGGAACTGAAGCTTTCTTT.

This clonotype was observed a few times. The chain has TRBV7-6 and TRBJ1-2; D unresolved. The CDR3 has 13 amino acids. Germline CDR1 reads SGHVS; CDR2 reads FNYEAQ. Between the trimmed V and J ends, which lost 5 bases and 4 bases, there was a span of 11 bases. In nucleotides, the CDR3 is TGTGCCAGCAGCGGGTCGGCGAGCTATGGCTACACCTTC. Its protein is CASSGSASYGYTF. Together with reference TRBV7-6 and TRBJ1-2, the CDR3 gives the full variable domain: GAGVSQSPRYKVTKRGQDVALRCDPISGHVSLYWYRQALGQGPEFLTYFNYEAQQDKSGLPNDRFSAERPEGSISTLTIQRTEQRDSAMYRCASSGSASYGYTFGSGTRLTVV.

The rearrangement joins TRBV3-1 to TRBJ1-1; D remains unclear. V was pared by 3 bases and J by 1 base, with 18 bases between. The germline V gene encodes CDR1 LGHDT and CDR2 YNNKEL (reference sequence). This CDR3 has 17 residues. The CDR3 region is CASSHGPRRTWNTEAFF. The DNA of the CDR3 is TGTGCCAGCAGCCACGGGCCTCGGCGCACTTGGAACACTGAAGCTTTCTTT.

This clonotype occurred many times. The chain couples TRBV9 to TRBJ2-4, with 15 bases fitting TRBD2. Germline trimming cut 0 bases from V and 6 bases from J; bases unmatched to any gene: 4. Per germline, CDR1 SGDLS and CDR2 YYNGEE. The CDR3 loop spans 17 amino acids. The CDR3 region is CASSVATGLAGGNIQYF. The CDR3 DNA sequence: TGTGCCAGCAGCGTAGCTACGGGACTAGCGGGAGGAAACATTCAGTACTTC.

V and J are TRBV11-2 and TRBJ1-2; possible D gene TRBD1, 6 bases. The CDR3 contains 14 residues. Deletions cut 5 bases from V and 4 bases from J, with 14 bases between. Germline CDR1 and CDR2: SGHAT and FQNNGV. The CDR3 spells CASSPTQGGYGYTF. The DNA for the CDR3 is TGTGCCAGCAGCCCTACACAGGGCGGCTATGGCTACACCTTC.

V and J are TRBV12-3 or TRBV12-4 and TRBJ2-1; D is possibly TRBD2 (5 bases). The CDR3 runs 16 residues. Trimming took 1 base from V and 4 from J, leaving 14 bases between them. As DNA, the CDR3 is TGTGCCAGCAGTTTAGGGTCCCTAGCAGTGTACAATGAGCAGTTCTTC. As protein: CASSLGSLAVYNEQFF.

This clonotype was counted only a few times. V and J are TRBV28 and TRBJ2-3; no reliable D call. Germline lookup yields CDR1 MDHEN and CDR2 SYDVKM. The CDR3 is made up of 13 amino acids. The V gene lost 5 bases and the J gene lost 4 bases, with 10 bases spanning the gap. The CDR3 sequence: CASSLIPADTQYF. For the CDR3, the DNA is TGTGCCAGCAGTCTCATACCCGCAGATACGCAGTATTTT.

The chain joins TRBV6-5 to TRBJ2-1; 13 bases align to TRBD2. CDR1 is MNHEY and CDR2 is SVGAGI in the germline V gene. The CDR3 has 15 amino acids. V lost 7 bases, J lost 7 bases, and 7 bases stayed unmatched. CDR3 nucleotides: TGTGCCAGCACCGAGACTAGCGGGAGGTATAATGAGCAGTTCTTC. Encoded protein: CASTETSGRYNEQFF.

The J gene is TRBJ2-3, the V gene TRBV7-9, with 7 bases fitting TRBD1. Germline V gene sequence: CDR1 SEHNR, CDR2 FQNEAQ (reference sequence). This CDR3 spans 13 amino acids. The J segment lost 4 bases and the V segment lost 2 bases, leaving 0 bases of the junction unmatched. The CDR3 DNA follows: TGTGCCAGCAGCTTAACAGGGGCAGATACGCAGTATTTT. Translation: CASSLTGADTQYF.

J is TRBJ2-1 and V is TRBV20-1, with D possibly being TRBD2 (6 bases). This CDR3 has 13 amino acids. V lost 3 bases and J lost 9, with 15 bases in between. Germline V gene data show CDR1 as DFQATT and CDR2 as SNEGSKA (reference sequence). CDR3: CSARRDPRSEQFF. The DNA of the CDR3 is TGCAGTGCTAGGCGGGACCCACGATCTGAGCAGTTCTTC.

The genes are TRBV4-3 and TRBJ2-6; TRBD1 might be the D (7 bases). The CDR3 contains 20 residues. V was shortened by 0 bases and J by 2 bases, with 20 bases between the two germline ends. Per germline, CDR1 LGHNA and CDR2 YSLEER. CDR3 in DNA: TGCGCCAGCAGCCAAGATGTCCCGAACGGGGGACAGCCTGGGGCCAACGTCCTGACTTTC. Its protein is CASSQDVPNGGQPGANVLTF.

This chain connects TRBV20-1 to TRBJ2-6, with D maybe TRBD1 (5 bases). The CDR3 runs 17 residues. The germline gives CDR1 DFQATT, CDR2 SNEGSKA (reference sequence). Trimming removed 1 base at V and 1 base at J, with 14 bases between. Here the CDR3 DNA reads TGCAGTGCTAGAGCCCTGACAGAAACTTCTGGGGCCAACGTCCTGACTTTC. It yields the protein CSARALTETSGANVLTF.

The V gene is TRBV6-6, the J gene TRBJ1-5; possibly TRBD1 for D (6 bases). CDR3 size: 14 residues. CDR1 MNHNY and CDR2 SVGAGI come from the germline V gene (reference sequence). V shed 4 bases and J shed 3 bases, with 10 bases lying between them. CDR3 DNA: TGTGCCAGCAGTTTCAACAGGGCCAATCAGCCCCAGCATTTT. It encodes CASSFNRANQPQHF.

There are a few counts of this clonotype. This chain links TRBV2 with TRBJ2-1; TRBD2 might be the D (5 bases). CDR3 length: 15 residues. Germline lookup yields CDR1 SNHLY and CDR2 FYNNEI. Trimming shortened V by 8 bases and J by 4 bases, and 18 bases separated the two germline ends. CDR3 sequence (DNA): TGTGCCAGCTCCGGGGTAGGGTCGAGATACAATGAGCAGTTCTTC. It yields the protein CASSGVGSRYNEQFF.

This clonotype was observed at least ten times. The chain recombines TRBV29-1 with TRBJ1-2, with D perhaps matching TRBD1 (5 bases). V was pared by 7 bases and J by 6 bases, with 12 bases between. CDR1 and CDR2 from the germline V gene are SQVTM and ANQGSEA. The CDR3 has 11 amino acids. As DNA, the CDR3 is TGCAGCGCCCGGGACGGCGATGGCTACACCTTC. This codes for CSARDGDGYTF.

This clonotype was observed at least ten times. The gene calls are TRBV29-1 and TRBJ1-1, with no clear D. Trimming took off 5 bases at V and 10 bases at J, with 11 bases between the two ends. CDR3 length equals 10 residues. Germline V gene sequence: CDR1 SQVTM, CDR2 ANQGSEA. The CDR3 sequence is CSVLNVVAFF. The CDR3, as DNA: TGCAGCGTTTTGAATGTAGTAGCTTTCTTT.

This clonotype was recorded a few times. V gene TRBV19 combines with J gene TRBJ1-5; the D is unclear. CDR3 size: 12 residues. Between the trimmed V and J ends, which lost 4 bases and 6 bases, there was a span of 7 bases. Germline values: CDR1 LNHDA, CDR2 SQIVND (reference sequence). Here the CDR3 DNA reads TGTGCCAGTAGTAAATCAGGTCAGCCCCAGCATTTT. It specifies CASSKSGQPQHF. The full variable domain, with the rest looked up from reference TRBV19 and TRBJ1-5, is DGGITQSPKYLFRKEGQNVTLSCEQNLNHDAMYWYRQDPGQGLRLIYYSQIVNDFQKGDIAEGYSVSREKKESFPLTVTSAQKNPTAFYLCASSKSGQPQHFGDGTRLSIL.

The rearrangement joins TRBV12-3 or TRBV12-4 to TRBJ1-1; 7 nucleotides line up with TRBD1. V lost 5 bases and J lost 0; bases outside the gene matches: 6. This CDR3 has 15 amino acids. CDR3 residues: CASSPQGQLNTEAFF. The DNA for the CDR3 is TGTGCCAGCAGTCCCCAGGGACAGTTGAACACTGAAGCTTTCTTT.